This TCR beta chain comes out of a study of shared clonotypes between healthy human individuals (dated by TCRdb to the early 2020s). In the study overall: The cohort included three men and a couple of women between 18 and 49 years of age. For each donor, CD4 naive and CD4 memory were each run on three plates, CD8 naive on two plates, and CD8 memory on one plate. Blood TCR repertoires of about five healthy adults were deeply sequenced to estimate repertoire size and the extent of clonotype sharing between individuals. To increase sequencing depth and limit assay-specific biases, different laboratories used diverse techniques to prepare libraries and sequence TCR repertoires. Leukapheresis yielded between about 0.9 and 10 billion PBMCs per donor. What the work shows at the level of the full study, not this receptor alone: Naive subsets generally had larger estimated clonotype richness than memory subsets. Clonotypes shared by all four sorted-subset donors showed higher generation probabilities than non-shared clonotypes. Rarefaction of sorted-subset datasets indicated incomplete sequencing despite the large sequencing depth. Pairwise subsampling indicated that sequencing depth was expected to affect the degree of clonotype sharing among donors. Because the study included only a small number of donors, the genetic and exposure-history diversity represented was limited. Sampling was restricted to blood, and TCR repertoires in tissue are likely to differ from TCR repertoires in blood. Sharing across a few donors was observed for 5% to 6.5% of naive CD4, about 4% of naive CD8, about 2.3% of memory CD4, and over 0.3% of memory CD8 clonotypes.

The donors were healthy, HIV-negative adults who had no recently reported acute infections or vaccinations. Only Caucasian adults living in Nashville, Tennessee, USA were represented among the donors. CD4+ T cells were enriched by magnetic negative selection; naive cells were then positively selected on CD45RA, and the negative fraction formed the memory subset. Blood was collected by leukapheresis, and PBMCs were isolated by Ficoll-Histopaque density gradient centrifugation and then cryopreserved in liquid nitrogen vapor phase. Purity and quantity of every magnetically sorted T cell population were checked by analytical flow cytometry. Genomic DNA was isolated from every sorted fraction and measured by UV absorbance on a Nanodrop 2000c. The CDR3 starts with the cysteine, ends with the phenylalanine, and has 10 residues. Only the CDR3 DNA is retained, 30 bases long and in frame from the first base. As encoded in the germline V gene, CDR1 is SQVTM while CDR2 is ANQGSEA.

With respect to this clone: Its antigen target is currently unknown. No base quality values were provided; no much bigger clone lies one nucleotide off.

TCR CDR3 regions were amplified from genomic DNA by multiplex PCR using the deep immunoSEQ assay. Extracted genomic DNA from each cell subset was distributed evenly across all wells of several immunoSEQ 96-well plates, and each plate was treated as a replicate. For sorted subsets, around 0.2 ug genomic DNA, equal to tens of thousands of T cell genomes, was loaded into each replicate PCR. The purified libraries were quantified using a Qubit 3.0 fluorometer, sized with a Bioanalyzer 2100, and then quantified again using the KAPA Library Quantification kit. Each immunoSEQ 96-well plate was sequenced on its own single-read 150-cycle Illumina NextSeq 550 flow cell. The paper's data handling went like this. Because only junctional sequences without quality scores were contained in the immunoSEQ output, filtering matching that applied to full-length reads could not be performed. To assign V/J genes and CDR3, sequences were annotated against IMGT germline references using PyIR, a Python wrapper for IgBLAST v1.9. Reads with weak V/J assignments (E-value above 1e-6), missing CDR3, stop codons, out-of-frame junctions, or ambiguous translated residues were removed. V3J clonotypes were defined as sequences sharing an identical inferred V gene, J gene, and CDR3 amino acid sequence. The percentage overlap between two repertoires was calculated by dividing the number of shared unique clonotypes by the size of the smaller repertoire. Repertoire richness was assessed with RTK rarefaction, the Chao1 estimator, and Recon v2.1 estimates of unobserved clonotypes. OLGA was used to compute generation probabilities for all TCRbeta clonotypes that the gDNA method yielded from a few donors. The table was pulled from immuneACCESS by TCRdb, which kept in-frame rearrangements only. Such tables lose some clones; where checked, under half of the loss comes from unresolved V genes, and the rest has no known cause. V, J and clone size derive from that table, while D and trimming were established from the DNA sequence. The sample yields about 2.4 million clones; approximately 94% were counted once. 0.36% of the sample is taken by the ten largest.

Source material: naive CD4+ T cells from PBMCs. The cell subset or site tag for this specimen amounts to: CD45RA+ positively selected. The chain is encoded by TRBV29-1 joined to TRBJ2-5; the D gene remains uncertain. The J call may be faulty, since TRBJ2-7 better matches the DNA end. The clonotype was recovered from a man between 18 and 35 years old in good health. Some clones in this sample may be carry-over from other donors' samples. The CDR3 loop reads CSVDSREQYF. The nucleotides read TGCAGCGTTGATTCCCGCGAGCAGTACTTC.